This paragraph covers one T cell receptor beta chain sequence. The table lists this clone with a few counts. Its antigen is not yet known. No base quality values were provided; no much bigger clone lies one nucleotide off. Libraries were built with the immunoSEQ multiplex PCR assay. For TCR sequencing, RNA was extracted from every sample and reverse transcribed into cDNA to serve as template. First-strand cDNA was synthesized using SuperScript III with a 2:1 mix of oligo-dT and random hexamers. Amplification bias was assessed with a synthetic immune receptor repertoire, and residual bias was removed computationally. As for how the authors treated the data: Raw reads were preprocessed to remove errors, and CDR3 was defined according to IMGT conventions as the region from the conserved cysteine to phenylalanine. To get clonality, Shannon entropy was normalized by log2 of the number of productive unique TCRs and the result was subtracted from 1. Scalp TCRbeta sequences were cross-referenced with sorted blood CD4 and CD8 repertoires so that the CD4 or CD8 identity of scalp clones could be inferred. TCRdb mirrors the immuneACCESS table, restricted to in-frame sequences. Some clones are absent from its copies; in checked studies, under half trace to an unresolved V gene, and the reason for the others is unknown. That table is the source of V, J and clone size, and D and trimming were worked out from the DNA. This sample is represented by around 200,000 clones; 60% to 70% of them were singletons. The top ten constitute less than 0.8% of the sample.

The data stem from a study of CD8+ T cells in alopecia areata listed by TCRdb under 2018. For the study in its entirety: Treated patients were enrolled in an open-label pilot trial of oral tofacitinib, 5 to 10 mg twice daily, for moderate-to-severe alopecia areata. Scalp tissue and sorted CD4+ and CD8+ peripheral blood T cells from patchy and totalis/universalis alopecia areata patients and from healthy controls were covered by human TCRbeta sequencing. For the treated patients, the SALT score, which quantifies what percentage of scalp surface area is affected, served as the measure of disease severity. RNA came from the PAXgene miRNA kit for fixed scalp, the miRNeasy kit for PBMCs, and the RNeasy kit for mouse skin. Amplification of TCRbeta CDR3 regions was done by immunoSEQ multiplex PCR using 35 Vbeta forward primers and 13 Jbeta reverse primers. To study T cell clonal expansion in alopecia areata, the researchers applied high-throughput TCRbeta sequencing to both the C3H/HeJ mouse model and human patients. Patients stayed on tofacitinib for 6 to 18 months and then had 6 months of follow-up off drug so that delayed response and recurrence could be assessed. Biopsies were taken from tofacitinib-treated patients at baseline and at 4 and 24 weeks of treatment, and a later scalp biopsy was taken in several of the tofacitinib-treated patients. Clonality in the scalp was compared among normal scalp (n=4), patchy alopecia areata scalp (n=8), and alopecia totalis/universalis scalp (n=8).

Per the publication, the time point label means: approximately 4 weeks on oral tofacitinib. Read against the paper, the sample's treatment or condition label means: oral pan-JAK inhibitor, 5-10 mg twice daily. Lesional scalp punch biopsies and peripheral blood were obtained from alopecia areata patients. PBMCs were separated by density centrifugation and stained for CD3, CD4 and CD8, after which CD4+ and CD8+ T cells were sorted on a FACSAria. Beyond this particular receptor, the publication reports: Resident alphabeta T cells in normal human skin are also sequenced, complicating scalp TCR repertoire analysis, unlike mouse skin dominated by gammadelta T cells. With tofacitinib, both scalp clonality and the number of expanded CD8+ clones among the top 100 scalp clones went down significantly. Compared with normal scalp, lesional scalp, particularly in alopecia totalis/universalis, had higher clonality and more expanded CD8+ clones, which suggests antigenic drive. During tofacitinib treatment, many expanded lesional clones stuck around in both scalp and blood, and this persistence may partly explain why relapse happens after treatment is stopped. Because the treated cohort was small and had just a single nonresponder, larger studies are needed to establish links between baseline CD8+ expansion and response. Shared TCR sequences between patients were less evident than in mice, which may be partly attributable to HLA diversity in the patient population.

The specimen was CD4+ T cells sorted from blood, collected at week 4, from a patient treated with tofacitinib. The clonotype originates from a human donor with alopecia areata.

The bases read TGTGCCAGTAGGTTACGGGCGGGAGGGGGATACAATGAGCAGTTCTTC. Its amino acids are CASRLRAGGGYNEQFF. The rearranged segments are TRBV19 and TRBJ2-1, with 9 junctional bases fitting TRBD2. Via the germline V gene (reference sequence), CDR1 is LNHDA and CDR2 SQIVND. Germline trimming amounts to 6 bases on V and 4 bases on J, with 10 as the count of junction bases outside the gene matches. Reading from cysteine to phenylalanine, the CDR3 counts 16 amino acids. Only the CDR3 DNA is retained, 48 bases long and in frame from the first base.